One and the same sample provided the 3 T cell receptor beta chains below, sequenced in a study of CD8+CD57+ T cells in acquired aplastic anemia (dated by TCRdb to 2016 to 2019). The patients picked for sequencing were ones in whom flow cytometry had shown an expansion of CD8+CD57+ cells. The sample was run on an Illumina HiSeq 2000. Genomic DNA was used as template for profiling of TCR beta VDJ combinations and CDR3 sequences. Using fastp trimming at Q25 and MiXCR clonotype assembly, TCRdb reanalyzed the public sequencing data and kept in-frame beta chains. Every CDR3 protein is listed once, alongside the most common genes and DNA of its rows. Counted in this sample were 150,000 or so distinct CDR3 sequences; about 54% of them appeared once. The top ten clones comprise about 12% of the sample. The sample taken for sequencing was sorted CD4+, CD8+, or CD8+CD57+ T cells (not recorded which) from PBMCs. These receptors originate from a human donor with aplastic anemia.

This chain uses TRBV19 with TRBJ1-3; D remains ambiguous. The CDR3 sequence is 15 residues long. CDR1 is LNHDA and CDR2 is SQIVND in the germline V gene (reference sequence). The V end was cut by 3 bases, the J end by 4 bases, with 13 bases between. The CDR3 nucleotides read TGTGCCAGTAGTATTTGGGCCGGCGGGGGAAACACCATATATTTT. It yields the protein CASSIWAGGGNTIYF.

This clonotype has a count of ten or more. J is TRBJ2-7 and V is TRBV12-3 or TRBV12-4; 10 nucleotides line up with TRBD1. The CDR3 runs 12 residues. V lost 5 bases, J lost 10 bases, and 5 bases stayed unmatched. This CDR3 reads CASSAGTGEQYF. The CDR3 DNA follows: TGTGCCAGCAGTGCCGGGACAGGGGAACAGTACTTC.

This clonotype was seen at least ten times. The chain employs TRBV7-8 and TRBJ1-4, with unresolved D. Germline CDR1 and CDR2: SGHVS and FQNEAQ. CDR3 length: 14 amino acids. The V gene lost 2 bases and the J gene lost 4 bases, with 8 bases spanning the gap. This CDR3 reads CASSLYTDNEKLFF. The CDR3 region has the DNA TGTGCCAGCAGCTTATACACGGATAATGAAAAACTGTTTTTT.